One and the same sample provided the 27 T cell receptor beta chains below, sequenced in a study of T cells in localized non-small cell lung cancer. Here immunoSEQ multiplex PCR was the method, and the copy in TCRdb shows in-frame clones only, minus some. The sample records approximately 60,000 clones, roughly 90% being singletons. The sequencing here drew on peripheral blood, taken before any cancer treatment. The receptors stem from a woman aged 35 to 70 with stage I lung adenocarcinoma.

This chain uses TRBV4-3 with TRBJ2-1; D remains ambiguous. The CDR3 spans 17 residues. V lost 0 bases and J 7 bases, leaving 19 bases between the germline ends. Germline loops: CDR1 LGHNA, CDR2 YSLEER. The CDR3 spells CASSQDQGTNTPNEQFF. DNA for the CDR3: TGCGCCAGCAGCCAAGATCAAGGCACAAATACCCCAAATGAGCAGTTCTTC.

The V and J genes are TRBV7-7 and TRBJ2-5; TRBD2 matches at 12 bases. The CDR3 has 15 amino acids. The J segment lost 1 base and the V segment lost 5 bases, leaving 2 bases of the junction unmatched. From germline, CDR1 is SSHAT and CDR2 FNYEAQ (reference sequence). CDR3: CASSALAGGQETQYF. The CDR3 DNA follows: TGTGCCAGCAGCGCACTAGCGGGGGGCCAAGAGACCCAGTACTTC.

The V call is TRBV27, the J call TRBJ1-2, with a weak D call TRBD1 (6 bases). Germline CDR1 and CDR2: MNHEY and SMNVEV (reference sequence). Between the trimmed V and J ends, which lost 2 bases and 4 bases, there was a span of 8 bases. This CDR3 is built from 13 residues. The CDR3 bases are TGTGCCAGCAGTTTAGCCAGGGGCTATGGCTACACCTTC. It encodes CASSLARGYGYTF.

This rearrangement joins TRBV7-3 to TRBJ1-1; weak D call: TRBD1 (5 bases). This CDR3 spans 16 amino acids. Germline V gives CDR1 SGHTA, CDR2 FQGTGA. V lost 1 base, J lost 0 bases, and 12 bases lay in between. CDR3 loop: CASSLISGGMNTEAFF. The CDR3 DNA reads TGTGCCAGCAGCTTAATTTCCGGGGGGATGAACACTGAAGCTTTCTTT. The variable domain in full, with the rest retrieved from reference TRBV7-3 and TRBJ1-1, is GAGVSQTPSNKVTEKGKYVELRCDPISGHTALYWYRQSLGQGPEFLIYFQGTGAADDSGLPNDRFFAVRPEGSVSTLKIQRTERGDSAVYLCASSLISGGMNTEAFFGQGTRLTVV.

Turning to this clone: The same CDR3 is also encoded by other DNA sequences in this sample. The rearrangement joins TRBV9 to TRBJ1-1; D is ambiguous. CDR1 and CDR2 from the germline V gene are SGDLS and YYNGEE. CDR3 length equals 12 residues. Trimming took off 3 bases at V and 5 bases at J, with 8 bases between the two ends. The CDR3 reads CASSAGGTEAFF. Here the CDR3 DNA reads TGTGCCAGCAGCGCAGGAGGTACTGAAGCTTTCTTT.

The rearrangement uses TRBV7-2 and TRBJ2-5, with D perhaps given as TRBD1 or TRBD2 (5 bases each). V was trimmed by 5 bases and J by 1 base, leaving 17 bases between them. The CDR3 runs 16 residues. CDR1 is SGHTA, CDR2 FQGNSA, per germline. The CDR3 DNA reads as TGTGCCAGCAGCGTACTCCCCGGGACGGCCCAAGAGACCCAGTACTTC. Translated, it gives CASSVLPGTAQETQYF.

The CDR3 sequence: CASIFTGSSNTGELFF. The CDR3 coding sequence is TGTGCCAGCATCTTCACAGGGAGTTCGAACACCGGGGAGCTGTTTTTT. The chain combines TRBV5-5 with TRBJ2-2; D possibly corresponds to TRBD1 (6 bases). V was pared by 6 bases and J by 0 bases, with 15 bases between. Germline V CDR1 and CDR2: SGHKS, YYEKEE (reference sequence). The CDR3 is 16 amino acids. Together with reference TRBV5-5 and TRBJ2-2, the CDR3 gives the full variable domain: DAGVTQSPTHLIKTRGQQVTLRCSPISGHKSVSWYQQVLGQGPQFIFQYYEKEERGRGNFPDRFSARQFPNYSSELNVNALLLGDSALYLCASIFTGSSNTGELFFGEGSRLTVL.

The gene calls are TRBV11-2 and TRBJ2-7, with no clear D. The V gene lost 1 base and the J gene lost 6 bases, with 10 bases spanning the gap. The CDR3 totals 13 residues. Germline assignment: CDR1 SGHAT and CDR2 FQNNGV. CDR3 region: CASSLGVGFEQYF. The CDR3 nucleotides read TGTGCCAGCAGCTTAGGCGTCGGGTTCGAGCAGTACTTC.

V is TRBV5-6 and J is TRBJ1-2; TRBD1 aligns across 10 bases. The germline gives CDR1 SGHDT, CDR2 YYEEEE. CDR3 length: 18 amino acids. With V trimmed by 4 bases and J by 2 bases, 14 bases remained unmatched. For the CDR3, the DNA is TGTGCCAGCAGCCTCTGGTCCGGGACAGGGGATTCGAACTATGGCTACACCTTC. Translating gives CASSLWSGTGDSNYGYTF.

CDR3: CASTPPGLTEAFF. The CDR3 nucleotides read TGTGCCAGCACCCCCCCAGGCCTCACTGAAGCTTTCTTT. This chain uses TRBV6-6 with TRBJ1-1; D is ambiguous. V was pared by 7 bases and J by 4 bases, with 13 bases between. There are 13 residues in the CDR3. The germline V gene encodes CDR1 MNHNY and CDR2 SVGAGI (reference sequence).

This clone was recorded a few times. Other DNA variants within this sample encode the same CDR3. The chain is built from TRBV5-4 and TRBJ1-1, with D possibly being TRBD1 (5 bases). The CDR3 extends over 13 amino acids. Trimming removed 1 base at V and 1 base at J, with 5 bases between. Germline lookup yields CDR1 SGHNT and CDR2 YYREEE (reference sequence). The CDR3 coding sequence is TGTGCCAGCAGCTTGACAGGGAACACTGAAGCTTTCTTT. Translated, it gives CASSLTGNTEAFF.

This clone was seen just once. The chain carries TRBV2 and TRBJ1-1; TRBD1 agrees at 7 bases. The germline V gene has CDR1 SNHLY and CDR2 FYNNEI. V lost 7 bases and J lost 4; bases outside the gene matches: 9. The CDR3 is made up of 14 amino acids. CDR3 nucleotides: TGTGCCAGCATTATTACAGGGGAAGGCACTGAAGCTTTCTTT. Encoded protein: CASIITGEGTEAFF. Based on the CDR3 plus reference TRBV2 and TRBJ1-1, the full variable domain is EPEVTQTPSHQVTQMGQEVILRCVPISNHLYFYWYRQILGQKVEFLVSFYNNEISEKSEIFDDQFSVERPDGSNFTLKIRSTKLEDSAMYFCASIITGEGTEAFFGQGTRLTVV.

This chain uses TRBV6-6 with TRBJ1-5; maybe TRBD1 (6 bases). The CDR3 length is 14 residues. V gave up 8 bases and J gave up 0 bases, with 11 bases separating them. Germline V gene data show CDR1 as MNHNY and CDR2 as SVGAGI (reference sequence). CDR3 protein: CASVDSYSNQPQHF. The CDR3 nucleotides read TGTGCCAGCGTGGACAGCTATAGCAATCAGCCCCAGCATTTT.

This clone appeared a single time. The rearrangement links TRBV9 to TRBJ1-1, with D hard to call. Trimming cost V 0 bases and J 1 base, with 7 bases left between them. The CDR3 has 14 residues. Germline-derived CDR1 and CDR2 are SGDLS and YYNGEE. As DNA, the CDR3 is TGTGCCAGCAGCGTAGATTCCACGAACACTGAAGCTTTCTTT. Encoded protein: CASSVDSTNTEAFF.

Remarks on this clone: The same CDR3 arises from other DNA sequences in this sample as well. V gene TRBV6-5 combines with J gene TRBJ1-4, with unresolved D. There are 11 residues in the CDR3. From germline, CDR1 is MNHEY and CDR2 SVGAGI. Trimming stripped 5 bases from V and 7 bases from J, with 5 bases between. The CDR3 reads CASSLGEKLFF. CDR3 bases: TGTGCCAGCAGTCTGGGTGAAAAACTGTTTTTT.

This sequence joins TRBV6-1 and TRBJ2-7; 9 bases map to TRBD2. CDR3 length: 13 residues. Germline values: CDR1 MNHNS, CDR2 SASEGT. The ends lost 8 bases at V and 4 bases at J; junction bases unmatched: 6. DNA of the CDR3: TGTGCCAGCGGGGCTAGCGGGACATACGAGCAGTACTTC. This translates into CASGASGTYEQYF.

The chain employs TRBV6-1 and TRBJ2-1; D ambiguous. Germline CDR1 reads MNHNS; CDR2 reads SASEGT. The CDR3 totals 14 residues. The V and J ends lost 7 bases and 1 base respectively, with 11 bases between them. DNA of the CDR3: TGTGCCAGCAAACTACCTGGTTCCTACAATGAGCAGTTCTTC. It is translated as CASKLPGSYNEQFF.

The chain is built from TRBV2 and TRBJ2-2, with 11 bases aligning to TRBD2. The CDR3 is 15 amino acids. The ends lost 3 bases at V and 3 bases at J; junction bases unmatched: 0. Germline assignment: CDR1 SNHLY and CDR2 FYNNEI. The CDR3 sequence is CASSDSGGDTGELFF. The CDR3, as DNA: TGTGCCAGCAGTGATAGCGGGGGGGACACCGGGGAGCTGTTTTTT.

The V call is TRBV10-3, the J call TRBJ2-5; possible D gene TRBD2, 5 bases. Germline V gives CDR1 ENHRY, CDR2 SYGVKD. Trimming pared 3 bases from V and 3 bases from J, leaving 8 bases between. CDR3 length: 13 residues. CDR3 sequence (DNA): TGTGCCATCAGTGATTCGGGGAAAGAGACCCAGTACTTC. It encodes CAISDSGKETQYF.

The chain is built from TRBV2 and TRBJ2-2; the D is unclear. CDR1 is SNHLY, CDR2 FYNNEI, per germline. Between the trimmed V and J ends, which lost 6 bases and 0 bases, there was a span of 14 bases. This CDR3 has 16 residues. The CDR3 loop reads CASSTGPASNTGELFF. The CDR3 DNA reads as TGTGCCAGCAGCACCGGACCGGCATCGAACACCGGGGAGCTGTTTTTT. Variable domain in full (rest from reference TRBV2 and TRBJ2-2): EPEVTQTPSHQVTQMGQEVILRCVPISNHLYFYWYRQILGQKVEFLVSFYNNEISEKSEIFDDQFSVERPDGSNFTLKIRSTKLEDSAMYFCASSTGPASNTGELFFGEGSRLTVL.

This clone showed up just a few times. This rearrangement joins TRBV6-1 to TRBJ2-2, with TRBD1 identical over 8 bases. V lost 2 bases, J lost 5 bases, and 4 bases stayed unmatched. Germline V gene lookup returns CDR1 MNHNS and CDR2 SASEGT. The CDR3 consists of 15 residues. The CDR3 DNA is TGTGCCAGCAGTGAACCAGGGGGCGGGACCGGGGAGCTGTTTTTT. Protein product: CASSEPGGGTGELFF.

The V gene is TRBV28, the J gene TRBJ1-2; possibly TRBD1 for D (6 bases). The V end lost 5 bases, the J end lost 6 bases, and 19 bases lay between the germline ends. Germline CDR1 is MDHEN and CDR2 is SYDVKM. The CDR3 runs to 15 residues. In DNA form, the CDR3 reads TGTGCCAGCAGTCTCGGGGGGGCCTCCAGGGATGGCTACACCTTC. Translating gives CASSLGGASRDGYTF.

This clone was observed once. This chain joins TRBV7-9 and TRBJ2-7; D ambiguous. The V end was cut by 5 bases, the J end by 4 bases, with 12 bases between. The CDR3 has 13 residues. Germline CDR1 reads SEHNR; CDR2 reads FQNEAQ (reference sequence). Written as DNA, the CDR3 is TGTGCCAGCAGCCCCGAGACGGAGTACGAGCAGTACTTC. Protein sequence: CASSPETEYEQYF.

This clone was recorded once. V and J are TRBV30 and TRBJ1-5; D is uncertain. The length of the CDR3 is 17 residues. The ends were cut back, 3 bases at V and 2 bases at J, with 20 bases in the middle. Per the germline V gene, CDR1 is GTSNPN and CDR2 is SVGIG (reference sequence). Here the CDR3 DNA reads TGTGCCTGGAGCCACTTTGGGCCCCCGAAGGGCAATCAGCCCCAGCATTTT. This gives the protein CAWSHFGPPKGNQPQHF. Full variable domain (missing parts from reference TRBV30 and TRBJ1-5): SQTIHQWPATLVQPVGSPLSLECTVEGTSNPNLYWYRQAAGRGLQLLFYSVGIGQISSEVPQNLSASRPQDRQFILSSKKLLLSDSGFYLCAWSHFGPPKGNQPQHFGDGTRLSIL.

The gene calls are TRBV6-5 and TRBJ1-5; D is undetermined. Trimming took off 5 bases at V and 7 bases at J, with 9 bases between the two ends. Germline CDR1 MNHEY, CDR2 SVGAGI. The CDR3 has 12 amino acids. CDR3 region: CASSQTSQPQHF. The CDR3 DNA reads as TGTGCCAGCAGTCAAACAAGCCAGCCCCAGCATTTT.

The CDR3 loop is CAWIGQGLGGTEAFF. The CDR3 nucleotides are TGTGCCTGGATTGGGCAGGGGTTGGGGGGCACTGAAGCTTTCTTT. The V call is TRBV30, the J call TRBJ1-1, with a weak D call TRBD1 (6 bases). The V gene's germline CDR1 is GTSNPN and CDR2 SVGIG (reference sequence). V gave up 4 bases and J gave up 4 bases, with 19 bases separating them. The CDR3 loop spans 15 amino acids.

The chain joins TRBV6-6 to TRBJ1-1; possibly TRBD1 for D (6 bases). There are 15 residues in the CDR3. Per the germline V gene, CDR1 is MNHNY and CDR2 is SVGAGI (reference sequence). V was trimmed by 5 bases and J by 6 bases, leaving 19 bases between them. CDR3 DNA: TGTGCCAGCAGTCCCCGGGGGGGCCTGGGCGCTGAAGCTTTCTTT. Translation: CASSPRGGLGAEAFF.